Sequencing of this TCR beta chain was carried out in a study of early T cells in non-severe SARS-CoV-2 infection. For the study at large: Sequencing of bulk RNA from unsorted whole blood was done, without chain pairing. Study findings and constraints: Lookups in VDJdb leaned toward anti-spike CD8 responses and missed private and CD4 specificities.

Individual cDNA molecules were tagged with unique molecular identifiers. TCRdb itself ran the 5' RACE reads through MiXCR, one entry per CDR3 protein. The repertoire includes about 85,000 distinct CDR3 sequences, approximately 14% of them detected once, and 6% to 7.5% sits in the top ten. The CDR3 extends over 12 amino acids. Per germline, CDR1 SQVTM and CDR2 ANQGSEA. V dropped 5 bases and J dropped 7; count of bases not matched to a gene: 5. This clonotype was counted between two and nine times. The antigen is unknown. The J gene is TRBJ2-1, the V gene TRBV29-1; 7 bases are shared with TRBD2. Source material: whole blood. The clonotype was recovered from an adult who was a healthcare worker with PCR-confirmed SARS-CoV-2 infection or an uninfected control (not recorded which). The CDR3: CSVQLAQNEQFF. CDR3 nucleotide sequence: TGCAGCGTTCAACTAGCGCAAAATGAGCAGTTCTTC.